Listed here are 22 T cell receptor beta chains from one sample, sequenced in a study of CD8+ T cells in alopecia areata. This sample's treatment: oral pan-JAK inhibitor, 5-10 mg twice daily. Isolated RNA was reverse transcribed into cDNA used as the sequencing template. Measured with immunoSEQ multiplex PCR; TCRdb has only the in-frame clones, and not every one. The sample contains about 210,000 clones, less than 75% of which appear only once. Source: CD4+ T cells sorted from blood, taken at week 4, from a patient treated with tofacitinib. These receptors came from a human donor with alopecia areata.

V usage is TRBV30 and J usage is TRBJ1-1; no clear D. The CDR3 loop spans 12 amino acids. Deletions cut 2 bases from V and 5 bases from J, with 9 bases between. Germline CDR1 GTSNPN, CDR2 SVGIG (reference sequence). The CDR3 loop is CAWSSQKTEAFF. CDR3 coding DNA: TGTGCCTGGAGTTCCCAGAAGACTGAAGCTTTCTTT.

The chain carries TRBV12-5 and TRBJ1-1; D call uncertain. This CDR3 has 12 residues. Trimming took off 5 bases at V and 4 bases at J, with 8 bases between the two ends. The germline V gene encodes CDR1 LGHNT and CDR2 FRNRAP. CDR3 coding DNA: TGTGCTAGTGGTCCTGGGGTCACTGAAGCTTTCTTT. Translation: CASGPGVTEAFF. The full variable domain, completed using reference TRBV12-5 and TRBJ1-1, is DARVTQTPRHKVTEMGQEVTMRCQPILGHNTVFWYRQTMMQGLELLAYFRNRAPLDDSGMPKDRFSAEMPDATLATLKIQPSEPRDSAVYFCASGPGVTEAFFGQGTRLTVV.

The DNA for the CDR3 is TGTGCCAGCAGACCCGGGGGTAGACGGCTTAATGAAAAACTGTTTTTT. It translates to CASRPGGRRLNEKLFF. This chain connects TRBV5-6 to TRBJ1-4; possibly TRBD1 for D (5 bases). V shed 5 bases and J shed 4 bases, with 18 bases lying between them. The germline V gene has CDR1 SGHDT and CDR2 YYEEEE. The CDR3 consists of 16 residues.

Points on this clone: At one end the junction does not follow the germline gene, possibly because of a read error. The DNA of the CDR3 is TGTGCCAGCAGCCTAGCTATTGCGCAGTACCAAGAGACCCAGTACTTC. Translating it yields CASSLAIAQYQETQYF. The chain is built from TRBV7-8 and TRBJ2-5, with TRBD2 as a possible D gene (5 bases). Germline-derived CDR1 and CDR2 are SGHVS and FQNEAQ. CDR3 length: 16 amino acids.

This rearrangement joins TRBV29-1 to TRBJ1-2; no firm D call. Trimming took off 5 bases at V and 7 bases at J, with 17 bases between the two ends. CDR1 is SQVTM and CDR2 is ANQGSEA in the germline V gene. The CDR3 sequence is 13 residues long. This CDR3 reads CSVQAGRTGGYTF. In DNA form, the CDR3 reads TGCAGCGTTCAAGCGGGCAGGACGGGTGGCTACACCTTC.

This clone was seen more than once but under ten times. V is TRBV18 and J is TRBJ1-1; D unclear. The CDR3 has 12 residues. V lost 6 bases and J lost 0, with 5 bases in between. Germline CDR1 and CDR2: KGHSH and LQKENI. This CDR3 reads CASSGMNTEAFF. CDR3 sequence (DNA): TGTGCCAGCTCTGGGATGAACACTGAAGCTTTCTTT.

The chain employs TRBV30 and TRBJ1-1, with D perhaps TRBD1 (6 bases). The V end lost 4 bases, the J end lost 10 bases, and 19 bases lay between the germline ends. From germline, CDR1 is GTSNPN and CDR2 SVGIG (reference sequence). The CDR3 contains 13 residues. CDR3 nucleotide sequence: TGTGCCTGGAACCTCCGGGACATCGGCCCAGCTTTCTTT. It specifies CAWNLRDIGPAFF.

V is TRBV29-1 and J is TRBJ1-2; TRBD1 aligns across 7 bases. Germline values: CDR1 SQVTM, CDR2 ANQGSEA. After removal of 8 bases from V and 8 bases from J, the junction contained 8 bases not matched to a gene. This CDR3 spans 11 amino acids. The CDR3 region is CSYFQGGGYTF. The CDR3 nucleotides are TGCAGCTACTTCCAGGGGGGCGGCTACACCTTC.

The chain is built from TRBV7-2 and TRBJ1-2; D unclear. The V end lost 3 bases, the J end lost 7 bases, and 9 bases lay between the germline ends. The CDR3 is 12 amino acids. The germline gives CDR1 SGHTA, CDR2 FQGNSA. The CDR3 bases are TGTGCCAGCAGCTTGGTAGCGGGTGGCTACACCTTC. It translates to CASSLVAGGYTF.

This clone was observed a few times. This chain uses TRBV29-1 with TRBJ2-5; 8 bases align to TRBD1. This CDR3 contains 13 residues. Germline V CDR1 and CDR2: SQVTM, ANQGSEA. V dropped 3 bases and J dropped 1; count of bases not matched to a gene: 1. CDR3 bases: TGCAGCGTTGACCAGGGGGCCCAAGAGACCCAGTACTTC. Protein sequence: CSVDQGAQETQYF.

This chain uses TRBV30 with TRBJ1-5, with D possibly being TRBD1 (5 bases). There are 15 residues in the CDR3. Trimming removed 1 base at V and 8 bases at J, with 18 bases between. Germline values: CDR1 GTSNPN, CDR2 SVGIG (reference sequence). For the CDR3, the DNA is TGTGCCTGGAGTGGATCGCGGGGGAATCGGGAGCCCCAGCATTTT. It codes for CAWSGSRGNREPQHF.

This chain joins TRBV5-1 and TRBJ2-3; tentative D call: TRBD2 (6 bases). Trimming removed 1 base at V and 0 bases at J, with 6 bases between. Germline V gene sequence: CDR1 SGHRS, CDR2 YFSETQ. CDR3 length: 14 amino acids. The CDR3 reads CASSLRGSTDTQYF. Written as DNA, the CDR3 is TGCGCCAGCAGCTTGCGGGGGAGCACAGATACGCAGTATTTT.

J is TRBJ1-2 and V is TRBV30; D is perhaps TRBD1 (6 bases). This CDR3 has 15 residues. V shed 0 bases and J shed 4 bases, with 15 bases lying between them. The germline V gene encodes CDR1 GTSNPN and CDR2 SVGIG (reference sequence). The CDR3 protein is CAWSVGGGGSYGYTF. Written as DNA, the CDR3 is TGTGCCTGGAGTGTAGGCGGAGGGGGATCCTATGGCTACACCTTC.

This chain joins TRBV25-1 and TRBJ1-1; tentatively, D is TRBD1 (5 bases). The CDR3 totals 15 residues. Germline-derived CDR1 and CDR2 are MGHDK and SYGVNS. The V gene lost 6 bases and the J gene lost 1 base, with 15 bases spanning the gap. The CDR3 nucleotides read TGTGCCAGCAGCTCAGCCCCCAGGGCGAACACTGAAGCTTTCTTT. Translation gives CASSSAPRANTEAFF.

V gene TRBV9 combines with J gene TRBJ2-3; 11 bases fit TRBD2. CDR3 length equals 15 residues. With 1 base clipped from V and 5 bases from J, the junction kept 3 bases outside the gene matches. The germline V gene encodes CDR1 SGDLS and CDR2 YYNGEE. The CDR3 is CASSVRLAGGDTQYF. The CDR3 DNA sequence: TGTGCCAGCAGCGTAAGGCTAGCGGGGGGAGATACGCAGTATTTT.

The J gene is TRBJ2-7, the V gene TRBV11-2; 8 positions agree with TRBD2. Germline assignment: CDR1 SGHAT and CDR2 FQNNGV. Trimming removed 2 bases from V and 6 bases from J; junction bases left unmatched: 15. The CDR3 totals 17 residues. CDR3 loop: CASSLSPGGGTRSEQYF. The CDR3 DNA reads as TGTGCCAGCAGCTTAAGTCCCGGCGGGGGGACGCGTAGCGAGCAGTACTTC.

The CDR3 region has the DNA TGTGCCAGCAGCGTAGCCCGAACAGGGTTTTATGGCTACACCTTC. This encodes CASSVARTGFYGYTF. This chain uses TRBV9 with TRBJ1-2, with D perhaps matching TRBD1 (6 bases). V lost 0 bases to trimming and J lost 5 bases, with 14 bases between them. In germline, CDR1 is SGDLS, CDR2 YYNGEE. The CDR3 contains 15 residues.

The chain combines TRBV29-1 with TRBJ2-5; D is unclear. The germline V gene encodes CDR1 SQVTM and CDR2 ANQGSEA. Trimming left V 4 bases short and J 5 bases short, with 14 bases between. The CDR3 spans 13 residues. CDR3: CSVVPKLLETQYF. The CDR3 coding sequence is TGCAGCGTTGTACCGAAGTTGTTGGAGACCCAGTACTTC. Combining the CDR3 with reference TRBV29-1 and TRBJ2-5 gives the whole variable domain SAVISQKPSRDICQRGTSLTIQCQVDSQVTMMFWYRQQPGQSLTLIATANQGSEATYESGFVIDKFPISRPNLTFSTLTVSNMSPEDSSIYLCSVVPKLLETQYFGPGTRLLVL.

The V call is TRBV9, the J call TRBJ1-2; 8 bases match TRBD1. The CDR3 is 15 amino acids. Germline V gives CDR1 SGDLS, CDR2 YYNGEE. The V segment lost 0 bases and the J segment 4 bases; nucleotides outside the gene matches: 5. The CDR3 protein is CASSVEYDRGYGYTF. In DNA form, the CDR3 reads TGTGCCAGCAGCGTAGAGTATGACAGGGGCTATGGCTACACCTTC.

This clone occurred a few times. The rearrangement joins TRBV19 to TRBJ2-4, with TRBD2 matching 12 bases. Germline V CDR1 and CDR2: LNHDA, SQIVND (reference sequence). This CDR3 comprises 17 residues. Trimming took 7 bases from V and 3 from J; bases not matched to a gene: 10. The CDR3 DNA follows: TGTGCCAGTATTGGACTAGCGGGGTACGAGGGCAAAAACATTCAGTACTTC. Protein: CASIGLAGYEGKNIQYF.

The J gene is TRBJ1-2, the V gene TRBV29-1; tentatively, D is TRBD1 (5 bases). The CDR3 has 11 amino acids. Germline V lookup: CDR1 SQVTM, CDR2 ANQGSEA. V lost 7 bases and J 5 bases, leaving 11 bases between the germline ends. DNA of the CDR3: TGCAGCGCCTGGGGGGAATATGGCTACACCTTC. Its protein product is CSAWGEYGYTF.

This clone was seen only a few times. The V gene is TRBV10-3, the J gene TRBJ2-1; 11 bases are shared with TRBD2. The germline V gene encodes CDR1 ENHRY and CDR2 SYGVKD. The CDR3 has 16 residues. V shed 6 bases, J shed 7 bases, and the junction held 11 bases outside the gene matches. Here the CDR3 reads CAISDNLAGGGNEQFF. For the CDR3, the DNA is TGTGCCATCAGCGATAATCTAGCGGGGGGAGGTAATGAGCAGTTCTTC.